This T cell receptor beta chain comes out of a study of blood T cells in healthy people across ages (dated by TCRdb to between 2015 and 2017). Broadly, across the study: Template switching captured roughly one uniquely barcoded TCR beta cDNA molecule per two T cells in model experiments. Donors were grouped into four age groups: young (average 16 years), middle-aged (39), aged (around 60) and long-lived (over 80). To avoid experimental bias, donors of different ages were randomly spread across the sequencing lanes. The study analyzed two additional independent replicas of 1 million unique cDNA reads from the same blood draw for two donors, one aged 18 to 29 and one aged 80 or older. Age-related changes in TCR beta repertoire diversity were measured in the study by deep sequencing normalized with unique cDNA molecular identifiers. The full study reports these points: As age increased, observed TCR beta diversity per million T cells dropped in a roughly linear way, and a significant reduction was already evident by age roughly 40. The percentage of naive T cells measured by flow cytometry correlated strongly with observed TCR beta diversity. Bulk unsorted PBMC profiling prevented conclusive comparison of naive and antigen-experienced compartments. Compared with the aged group, more naive CD4+ T cells, fewer expanded clones and increased TCR diversity were shown by the long-lived group, suggesting age selection. Estimates of total diversity based on one million sequenced T cells were regarded as lower bounds and as underestimates. Donor CMV infection status was unknown, potentially confounding age-related changes in expanded clonotypes.

Systemically healthy Caucasian individuals from Russia, some 38 in total and aged about 6 to 90 years, were included as donors. Each donor gave 8 to 10 milliliters of peripheral blood, drawn into EDTA-treated Vacutainer tubes. Ficoll-Paque density-gradient centrifugation was used to isolate PBMCs, with at least 6.5 million per sample. Trizol reagent was used to extract total RNA from PBMCs, with at least 5.5 micrograms per sample. For every donor, an aliquot of PBMCs went through flow cytometry to measure the percentages of naive CD45RAhigh/CD27high T cells. In the case of this clonotype: Its antigen is not yet known. Base qualities are not recorded, but no much larger clone differs from it by a single base.

In the germline V gene (reference sequence), CDR1 corresponds to SEHNR and CDR2 to FQNEAQ. The CDR3 spans 16 residues, from the cysteine through the phenylalanine. Of all the DNA, just the CDR3 is kept, 48 bases in frame from base 1. V loses 5 bases of germline sequence and J loses 2 bases, and the interval between the two ends is 17 bases. Receptor libraries were prepared by 5' RACE. Sequencing was carried out with an Illumina HiSeq 2500. A second PCR of about 7 to 12 cycles was run with a J-beta primer mix and a sample-barcoded 5' primer. Each TCR beta cDNA molecule received a unique molecular identifier from a template-switch 5' adaptor carrying 12 random nucleotides. Each sample yielded at least 3 million CDR3-containing paired-end reads. The Mint cDNA synthesis kit, primed by a TRBC-specific oligonucleotide, was used to synthesize first-strand cDNA from all RNA. Following uracil-DNA glycosylase treatment, a first 18-cycle PCR with universal primers M1SS and BC2_uni_R was performed on all cDNA. In the authors' own workflow: Normalization of each sample was performed by random selection of 1 million high-quality reads, each carrying a distinct molecular identifier. Instead of being binned into consensus sequences, reads that shared molecular identifiers were thrown out. MiTCR, with a Q25 quality threshold and the strictest error-elimination algorithm, was used for CDR3 identification, clonotype clustering and error correction. Lower-bound total TCR beta diversity was estimated with a nonparametric unseen species model using Euler transformation. TCRdb reran the public reads through fastp at Q25 and MiXCR, keeping productive beta chains. Here each entry gathers all rows of one CDR3 protein and keeps the most common genes and DNA. The V and J calls shown here were made by TCRdb, not taken from the authors' results. Counted in this sample were 980,000 or so distinct CDR3 sequences; about 48% of them appeared once. Jointly, the top ten make up 13% of the sample.

The receptor was derived from a man aged 25-40 years in good health. The chain employs TRBV7-9 and TRBJ2-3; TRBD1 is possibly the D segment (6 matching bases). The sample comprised blood. The nucleotide sequence is TGTGCCAGCAGCCGGGTACTCACAGGGTCCACAGATACGCAGTATTTT. Its protein reads: CASSRVLTGSTDTQYF.